Sequencing of this TCR beta chain was carried out in a study of blood T cell repertoires in COVID-19 (dated by TCRdb to the early 2020s). Context from the whole study: Collaborator samples came from the United States, Italy and Spain and covered acute and convalescent phases of COVID-19. The material from the prospective study consisted of cDNA or gDNA derived from T cells, B-cell-depleted T cells, or PBMCs. The dataset comprised deeply sampled blood TCRbeta repertoires from subjects exposed to, actively infected with, or recovered from COVID-19. The repertoires were made available in a free public database intended to serve as a resource for research on the immune response to SARS-CoV-2. The samples were drawn from the first 160 participants of the ongoing ImmuneRACE study and from 1,254 subjects provided by 6 global collaborators. Nearly every sample came with metadata listing a de-identified subject ID, COVID-19 status, age in years and sex. Where HLA class I and class II types were available, the types were taken from metadata supplied by the sample provider, not from assay-based typing. What the work shows at the level of the full study, not this receptor alone: Clinical and demographic metadata were provided uncurated, with the amount varying by source and participant.

With respect to this clone: Which antigen it targets is not known. Base-call qualities are not available, and no considerably larger clone is one nucleotide away.

Participants in the prospective study were enrolled through a virtual design, were aged about 18 to 100 years, and lived in about two dozen United States geographic areas. In the prospective study, participants were assigned to cohorts based on the clinical history participants reported in a screening survey and a study questionnaire. For ImmuneRACE Cohort 3, a participant was defined as recovered based on two consecutive negative NP/OP PCR tests, clearance by a healthcare professional, or resolution of symptoms. In the prospective study, mobile phlebotomists collected whole blood, serum and a nasopharyngeal or oropharyngeal swab from each participant. Prospective study participants could optionally give additional blood draws and questionnaires over a 2-month period. Blood samples from the prospective study were shipped frozen or at room temperature prior to DNA extraction. The immunoSEQ Assay, a bias-controlled multiplex PCR, was used to amplify TCRbeta CDR3 regions from genomic DNA. As for how the authors treated the data: The number of nucleated cells in each sample was estimated from the amplification of reference gene primers within the assay. To quantify the absolute abundance of each unique TCRbeta CDR3 rearrangement, sequence reads were collapsed and filtered. Productive Simpson clonality was computed per sample as the square root of Simpson's diversity index over productive rearrangements. TCRdb stores this immuneACCESS table with in-frame sequences only. Part of the clones is absent; in the studies checked, under half of the shortfall reflects unresolved V genes, and no reason is known for the rest. For V, J and clone size, that table is used; D and trimming come from the DNA. The sample data list fewer than 450,000 clones, and 90% of these were observed just once. 0.6% of the sample goes to the ten largest clones.

V lost 2 bases and J lost 2 bases; the stretch between them is 15 bases long. The germline V gene (reference sequence) provides CDR1 MNHNY and CDR2 SVGAGI. Its CDR3 holds 16 amino acids, cysteine through phenylalanine. The sequence is cut down to CDR3 DNA, 48 bases in frame from base 1. The V and J genes are TRBV6-6 and TRBJ1-2; matching of 6 bases hints at TRBD1 as the D gene. What was sequenced was PBMCs or T cells enriched from blood (not recorded which). This TCR was recovered from a man in his late teens or twenties who had recovered from COVID-19. The base sequence is TGTGCCAGCAGTTACCCCCCCCGGACAGAGAACTATGGCTACACCTTC. This yields the protein CASSYPPRTENYGYTF.